Here is one T cell receptor (beta chain) with its context. The sample belongs to a study of blood T cell repertoires in COVID-19. Study as a whole: Sources were T cells, B-cell-depleted T cells, or PBMCs; the material itself was cDNA or gDNA.

Using immunoSEQ multiplex PCR, the repertoire was profiled, and TCRdb retains in-frame clones only, with some absent. Among 150,000 to 180,000 clones, around four fifths were seen once, and the ten largest hold 3% to 4.5%. The CDR3 length is 15 residues. CDR1 is SNHLY and CDR2 is FYNNEI in the germline V gene. Trimming left V 6 bases short and J 6 bases short, with 18 bases between. J is TRBJ2-1 and V is TRBV2, with a possible D match to TRBD2 (5 bases). The TCR sequence derives from a woman aged 80 or over with acute or convalescent COVID-19. Sequenced input: peripheral blood. The CDR3 DNA follows: TGTGCCAGCAGACAAACTAGTTTGGGGTTCAATGAGCAGTTCTTC. This codes for CASRQTSLGFNEQFF.